This TCR beta chain was recorded in a study of cytomegalovirus exposure and HLA in healthy donors. Study-wide points: Equally common other TCR beta chains were less clonally expanded than HLA-associated ones, a later analysis found. Presence/absence comparisons presumed near-even sequencing depth among donors.

13 Jbeta primers and 60 Vbeta primers were used for the PCR. Generated by immunoSEQ multiplex PCR, the TCRdb table keeps only in-frame clones and is missing some. The profile shows some 180,000 clones, 65% to 85% of them singletons. CDR3 length: 15 residues. Looked up from germline, CDR1 is MGHDK and CDR2 is SYGVNS. Worth noting for this clone: Its antigen remains unknown.

The genes are TRBV25-1 and TRBJ2-5, with TRBD1 as a possible D gene (5 bases). The end of the DNA is better explained by TRBJ2-7, so the J call may be wrong. The specimen sequenced was PBMCs. The TCR sequence derives from a woman aged 30 to 39 in good health and CMV-seronegative. The CDR3 reads CASSELGDRAYEQYF. The CDR3 coding sequence is TGTGCCAGCAGTGAATTAGGAGACAGAGCCTACGAGCAGTACTTC.